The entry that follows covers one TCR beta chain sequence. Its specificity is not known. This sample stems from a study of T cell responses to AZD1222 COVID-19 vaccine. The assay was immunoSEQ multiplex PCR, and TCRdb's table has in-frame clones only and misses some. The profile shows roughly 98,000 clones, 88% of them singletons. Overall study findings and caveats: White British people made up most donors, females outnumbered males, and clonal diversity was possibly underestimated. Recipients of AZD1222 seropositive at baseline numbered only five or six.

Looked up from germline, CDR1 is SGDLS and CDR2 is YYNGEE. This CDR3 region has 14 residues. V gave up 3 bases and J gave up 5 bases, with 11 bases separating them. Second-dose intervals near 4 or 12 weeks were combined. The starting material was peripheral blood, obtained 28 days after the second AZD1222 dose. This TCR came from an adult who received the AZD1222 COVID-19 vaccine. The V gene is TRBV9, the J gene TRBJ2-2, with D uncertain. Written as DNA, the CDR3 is TGTGCCAGCAGCGCAAGGTACGAAACCGGGGAGCTGTTTTTT. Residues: CASSARYETGELFF.